The 22 T cell receptor beta chains given below trace back to one sample, sequenced in a study of T cell responses to AZD1222 COVID-19 vaccine. TCRdb's table, derived via immunoSEQ multiplex PCR, lists solely in-frame clones and lacks some. The sample lists some 150,000 clones, about nine tenths occurring once. Here the sequenced sample was peripheral blood, taken 28 days after the second AZD1222 dose. The receptors were gathered from an adult who received the AZD1222 COVID-19 vaccine.

The V gene is TRBV5-1, the J gene TRBJ2-7, with 9 bases fitting TRBD1. The germline gives CDR1 SGHRS, CDR2 YFSETQ. J lost 11 bases, V lost 5 bases, and 14 bases had no gene match. CDR3 size: 14 residues. The CDR3 reads CASRLEGQGVGEYF. The CDR3 nucleotides are TGCGCCAGCAGACTGGAGGGACAGGGAGTCGGGGAGTACTTC.

The rearrangement uses TRBV5-1 and TRBJ1-2; no clear D gene. Germline values: CDR1 SGHRS, CDR2 YFSETQ. The germline V and J ends were trimmed by 4 bases and 0 bases, with 16 bases remaining between them. This CDR3 comprises 16 residues. CDR3 DNA: TGCGCCAGCAGCCCCTTAGGACGGGGAGCTAACTATGGCTACACCTTC. It is translated as CASSPLGRGANYGYTF. Full variable domain (outside the CDR3, taken from reference TRBV5-1 and TRBJ1-2): KAGVTQTPRYLIKTRGQQVTLSCSPISGHRSVSWYQQTPGQGLQFLFEYFSETQRNKGNFPGRFSGRQFSNSRSEMNVSTLELGDSALYLCASSPLGRGANYGYTFGSGTRLTVV.

The gene calls are TRBV29-1 and TRBJ2-1; 7 bases match TRBD2. CDR1 and CDR2 (germline): SQVTM, ANQGSEA. Losses at the gene ends were 6 bases for V and 3 bases for J; bases not matched to a gene: 5. The CDR3 has 13 amino acids. This CDR3 reads CSVRRGDYNEQFF. In nucleotides, the CDR3 is TGCAGCGTCCGTCGGGGGGACTACAATGAGCAGTTCTTC.

V and J are TRBV27 and TRBJ1-1, with TRBD1 matching 8 bases. V was clipped by 5 bases and J by 4 bases; unmatched bases: 9. Germline V gene data show CDR1 as MNHEY and CDR2 as SMNVEV (reference sequence). The CDR3 is made up of 15 amino acids. CDR3 region: CASSPRTGRGTEAFF. CDR3 sequence (DNA): TGTGCCAGCAGTCCCCGGACAGGGAGGGGCACTGAAGCTTTCTTT.

The V call is TRBV6-5, the J call TRBJ1-2, with unresolved D. CDR3 length: 13 amino acids. Germline-derived CDR1 and CDR2 are MNHEY and SVGAGI. Between the trimmed V and J ends, which lost 11 bases and 4 bases, there was a span of 17 bases. CDR3 sequence reads: CAASDGRTYGYTF. CDR3 in DNA: TGTGCCGCCTCGGACGGGAGGACCTATGGCTACACCTTC.

V is TRBV3-1 (or the pseudogene TRBV3-2) and J is TRBJ2-3; 8 bases fit TRBD2. From germline, CDR1 is LGHDT and CDR2 YNNKEL (reference sequence). The CDR3 totals 16 residues. The trim removed 1 base at V and 5 bases at J, leaving 8 bases unmatched. Here the CDR3 DNA reads TGTGCCAGCAGCCAAGGGAGCGGGAGCGTTGGAGATACGCAGTATTTT. It encodes CASSQGSGSVGDTQYF.

The genes are TRBV5-1 and TRBJ2-7; 7 bases line up with TRBD2. V gave up 2 bases and J gave up 1 base; unmatched junction bases: 3. Germline-derived CDR1 and CDR2 are SGHRS and YFSETQ. The CDR3 covers 14 residues. The CDR3 protein is CASSFFGGSYEQYF. The CDR3 coding sequence is TGCGCCAGCAGCTTCTTCGGGGGGTCCTACGAGCAGTACTTC.

The chain recombines TRBV6-5 with TRBJ1-6; 7 nucleotides align to TRBD1. With V trimmed by 6 bases and J by 10 bases, 3 bases remained unmatched. The germline V gene encodes CDR1 MNHEY and CDR2 SVGAGI. The CDR3 has 12 amino acids. The CDR3 protein is CASRQGGSPLHF. CDR3 in DNA: TGTGCCAGCAGGCAGGGGGGATCACCCCTCCACTTT.

The chain has TRBV30 and TRBJ1-1, with D possibly matching TRBD1 (5 bases). The length of the CDR3 is 13 residues. Trimming removed 3 bases from V and 6 bases from J, with 14 bases in between. Per germline, CDR1 GTSNPN and CDR2 SVGIG (reference sequence). DNA of the CDR3: TGTGCCTGGAGGCTGACGGGGGAGGCTGAAGCTTTCTTT. Translated, it gives CAWRLTGEAEAFF.

The V call is TRBV27, the J call TRBJ2-7; D is undetermined. Germline-derived CDR1 and CDR2 are MNHEY and SMNVEV (reference sequence). V gave up 3 bases and J gave up 5 bases, with 11 bases separating them. The CDR3 runs to 13 residues. The CDR3: CASSLSTPHEQYF. Here the CDR3 DNA reads TGTGCCAGCAGTTTGTCCACTCCACACGAGCAGTACTTC.

The chain links TRBV19 to TRBJ1-2; 8 nucleotides line up with TRBD1. Germline values: CDR1 LNHDA, CDR2 SQIVND (reference sequence). The CDR3 spans 15 residues. The V gene end was trimmed by 0 bases and the J gene end by 7 bases; junction bases not matched to a gene: 7. CDR3 loop: CASSIDSRGRSGYTF. The DNA of the CDR3 is TGTGCCAGTAGTATAGATAGCAGGGGGCGAAGTGGCTACACCTTC.

This clone came up once. The J gene is TRBJ2-1, the V gene TRBV7-9; D unresolved. The CDR3 is 11 amino acids. Germline assignment: CDR1 SEHNR and CDR2 FQNEAQ (reference sequence). Trimming stripped 4 bases from V and 8 bases from J, with 6 bases between. For the CDR3, the DNA is TGTGCCAGCAGCTATAACCATGAGCAGTTCTTC. Translation: CASSYNHEQFF.

The chain is built from TRBV7-9 and TRBJ1-4; TRBD1 is a possible D gene (6 bases). This CDR3 region has 13 residues. Trimming took off 5 bases at V and 11 bases at J, with 15 bases between the two ends. Germline V CDR1 and CDR2: SEHNR, FQNEAQ (reference sequence). CDR3 coding DNA: TGTGCCAGCAGCCCCGGACGGCAGGGGAAACTGTTTTTT. Translated, it gives CASSPGRQGKLFF.

CDR3 protein: CASSQGTSGSYEQYF. The DNA for the CDR3 is TGTGCCAGCAGTCAGGGGACTAGCGGTTCCTACGAGCAGTACTTC. The chain has TRBV28 and TRBJ2-7; TRBD2 agrees at 11 bases. Germline CDR1 MDHEN, CDR2 SYDVKM. V lost 5 bases and J lost 1; bases outside the gene matches: 4. This CDR3 is 15 amino acids long.

The chain has TRBV6-5 and TRBJ2-1, with a weak D call TRBD2 (5 bases). The CDR3 is 15 amino acids. The V end was cut by 6 bases, the J end by 0 bases, with 12 bases between. CDR1 and CDR2 (germline): MNHEY, SVGAGI. This chain's CDR3 is CASSMDFISYNEQFF. DNA for the CDR3: TGTGCCAGCAGCATGGACTTTATCTCCTACAATGAGCAGTTCTTC.

This clone was found once. The gene calls are TRBV7-9 and TRBJ2-1; 11 bases are shared with TRBD2. J gave up 1 base and V 2 bases, and 10 bases lay outside the gene matches. This CDR3 contains 19 residues. The V gene's germline CDR1 is SEHNR and CDR2 FQNEAQ (reference sequence). CDR3 DNA: TGTGCCAGCAGCTTATGGCGGCTAGCGGGAGGAGGATCCTACAATGAGCAGTTCTTC. This codes for CASSLWRLAGGGSYNEQFF.

The chain is built from TRBV5-6 and TRBJ1-6; a weak D match, TRBD1 (6 bases). The CDR3 contains 15 residues. Trimming left V 6 bases short and J 0 bases short, with 10 bases between. Germline V gene data show CDR1 as SGHDT and CDR2 as YYEEEE. For the CDR3, the DNA is TGTGCCAGCACCGCGGACAGCTCCTATAATTCACCCCTCCACTTT. It codes for CASTADSSYNSPLHF. Full variable domain (outside the CDR3, taken from reference TRBV5-6 and TRBJ1-6): DAGVTQSPTHLIKTRGQQVTLRCSPKSGHDTVSWYQQALGQGPQFIFQYYEEEERQRGNFPDRFSGHQFPNYSSELNVNALLLGDSALYLCASTADSSYNSPLHFGNGTRLTVT.

The rearrangement uses TRBV6-1 and TRBJ2-7; possible D gene TRBD2, 5 bases. Germline CDR1 is MNHNS and CDR2 is SASEGT. The germline V and J ends were trimmed by 3 bases and 1 base, with 10 bases remaining between them. CDR3 length: 14 amino acids. The CDR3 nucleotides are TGTGCCAGCAGTGACCTCGGCGGGTCCTACGAGCAGTACTTC. It specifies CASSDLGGSYEQYF.

The rearrangement links TRBV19 to TRBJ2-5; 12 bases are shared with TRBD2. Germline V gives CDR1 LNHDA, CDR2 SQIVND (reference sequence). V lost 8 bases, J lost 1 base, and 14 bases stayed unmatched. This CDR3 is built from 18 residues. In DNA form, the CDR3 reads TGTGCCAGTTCACCCGGGCTAGCGGGAGGGCCTTCCCAAGAGACCCAGTACTTC. This codes for CASSPGLAGGPSQETQYF.

The chain uses TRBV6-1 and TRBJ1-1, with D unresolved. The CDR3 totals 13 residues. Between the trimmed V and J ends, which lost 7 bases and 2 bases, there was a span of 11 bases. Germline values: CDR1 MNHNS, CDR2 SASEGT. CDR3 amino acids: CASTHRGNTEAFF. DNA for the CDR3: TGTGCCAGCACCCACCGGGGTAACACTGAAGCTTTCTTT.

The rearrangement uses TRBV29-1 and TRBJ2-1, with 12 bases identical to TRBD2. Germline V CDR1 and CDR2: SQVTM, ANQGSEA. Unmatched junction bases numbered 14, after V lost 5 bases and J lost 9 bases. This CDR3 region has 16 residues. CDR3 region: CSVPRLAGAPGGEQFF. CDR3 DNA: TGCAGCGTTCCGAGACTAGCGGGAGCCCCCGGGGGTGAGCAGTTCTTC.

The gene calls are TRBV7-7 and TRBJ2-1; 11 bases map to TRBD2. The CDR3 length is 16 residues. Germline V gene lookup returns CDR1 SSHAT and CDR2 FNYEAQ (reference sequence). With V trimmed by 5 bases and J by 4 bases, 7 bases remained unmatched. In nucleotides, the CDR3 is TGTGCCAGCAGCCCTCAAGGGACTAGCGGTTACAATGAGCAGTTCTTC. Its translation is CASSPQGTSGYNEQFF.